The 13 T cell receptor beta chains reported below all come from one sample, sequenced in a study of T cell responses to AZD1222 COVID-19 vaccine. Some clones are missing from TCRdb's copy, which holds only in-frame ones; the method was immunoSEQ multiplex PCR. The sample records roughly 97,000 clones, approximately 93% being singletons. Specimen: peripheral blood, collected on day 0 of AZD1222 vaccination. The receptor source for this set is an adult in good health.

The V gene is TRBV9, the J gene TRBJ2-4, with TRBD2 as a possible D gene (6 bases). Trimming pared 2 bases from V and 3 bases from J, leaving 12 bases between. Germline values: CDR1 SGDLS, CDR2 YYNGEE. The CDR3 loop spans 15 amino acids. This chain's CDR3 is CASSVGGSGKNIQYF. In DNA, the CDR3 is TGTGCCAGCAGCGTTGGGGGGTCTGGCAAAAACATTCAGTACTTC.

This chain links TRBV15 with TRBJ1-1, with a tentative D call TRBD1 (6 bases). This CDR3 has 15 residues. V was clipped by 4 bases and J by 2 bases, with 14 bases between them. Germline V lookup: CDR1 LNHNV, CDR2 YYDKDF (reference sequence). DNA for the CDR3: TGTGCCACCAGCACGTCGACAGGTTATAACACTGAAGCTTTCTTT. This gives the protein CATSTSTGYNTEAFF.

This clone has just one count. This chain links TRBV5-4 with TRBJ2-3; the D call may be TRBD1 or TRBD2 (6 bases each). CDR1 and CDR2 from the germline V gene are SGHNT and YYREEE (reference sequence). There are 16 residues in the CDR3. V was clipped by 4 bases and J by 2 bases, with 17 bases between them. Here the CDR3 reads CASSHGGTVYTDTQYF. The CDR3 bases are TGTGCCAGCAGCCACGGGGGCACCGTCTACACAGATACGCAGTATTTT.

The J gene is TRBJ2-1, the V gene TRBV6-2 or TRBV6-3; D remains ambiguous. Trimming cost V 4 bases and J 0 bases, with 7 bases left between them. The germline CDR1 and CDR2 sequences are MNHEY and SVGEGT. The CDR3 is 14 amino acids. This chain's CDR3 is CASSFDGSYNEQFF. The DNA of the CDR3 is TGTGCCAGCAGTTTTGACGGCTCCTACAATGAGCAGTTCTTC.

The chain is built from TRBV21-1 and TRBJ2-7; the table calls TRBD2, which could not be checked here. TRBV21-1 corresponds to a pseudogene. The CDR3 length is 16 residues. Here the CDR3 DNA reads TGTGCCAGCAGTCCCCCCACCACTACCAGCTCCTACGAGCAGTACTTC. Amino acids: CASSPPTTTSSYEQYF.

This chain joins TRBV27 and TRBJ2-6; no reliable D call. The CDR3 runs 16 residues. Looked up from germline, CDR1 is MNHEY and CDR2 is SMNVEV (reference sequence). With 0 bases removed from V and 0 bases from J, the gap between germline ends came to 6 bases. The CDR3 protein is CASSLSYISGANVLTF. Here the CDR3 DNA reads TGTGCCAGCAGTTTATCTTACATCTCTGGGGCCAACGTCCTGACTTTC.

This chain uses TRBV6-5 with TRBJ2-1; D gene uncertain. The CDR3 spans 14 residues. Germline V lookup: CDR1 MNHEY, CDR2 SVGAGI. V was pared by 4 bases and J by 1 base, with 8 bases between. The CDR3: CASSSSWSYNEQFF. The CDR3 nucleotides read TGTGCCAGCAGTTCGTCGTGGTCCTACAATGAGCAGTTCTTC.

The gene calls are TRBV18 and TRBJ2-7, with TRBD2 identical over 15 bases. Germline CDR1 and CDR2: KGHSH and LQKENI. Germline trimming cut 3 bases from V and 6 bases from J; bases unmatched to any gene: 3. The CDR3 is 15 residues long. The CDR3 reads CASSPKGLAGGEQYF. The CDR3 coding sequence is TGTGCCAGCTCACCGAAGGGACTAGCGGGAGGCGAGCAGTACTTC.

The chain employs TRBV19 and TRBJ2-6, with a weak D call TRBD1 (5 bases). The CDR3 sequence is 17 residues long. From germline, CDR1 is LNHDA and CDR2 SQIVND (reference sequence). V was pared by 3 bases and J by 0 bases, with 12 bases between. CDR3 sequence: CASSMFGHTSGANVLTF. The CDR3 DNA reads TGTGCCAGTAGTATGTTTGGACACACCTCTGGGGCCAACGTCCTGACTTTC.

The chain uses TRBV20-1 and TRBJ2-7; unclear D gene. The CDR3 runs to 10 residues. The germline gives CDR1 DFQATT, CDR2 SNEGSKA (reference sequence). V was shortened by 1 base and J by 4 bases, with 2 bases between the two germline ends. CDR3 coding DNA: TGCAGTGCTAGAGGGTACGAGCAGTACTTC. Translation gives CSARGYEQYF.

This chain connects TRBV4-1 to TRBJ1-5; D remains ambiguous. CDR1 MGHRA and CDR2 YSYEKL come from the germline V gene. The V gene lost 0 bases and the J gene lost 0 bases, with 9 bases spanning the gap. This CDR3 has 16 residues. The CDR3 here is CASSQDPGVSNQPQHF. In DNA form, the CDR3 reads TGCGCCAGCAGCCAAGATCCCGGGGTTAGCAATCAGCCCCAGCATTTT.

The chain has TRBV4-1 and TRBJ1-1; D gene unclear. Germline V gene sequence: CDR1 MGHRA, CDR2 YSYEKL. This CDR3 is 15 amino acids long. V lost 4 bases, J lost 0 bases, and 12 bases lay in between. The CDR3 bases are TGCGCCAGCAGCCCTTGGGATAGGGTGAACACTGAAGCTTTCTTT. Translated: CASSPWDRVNTEAFF.

The chain employs TRBV18 and TRBJ2-6; D unresolved. Germline assignment: CDR1 KGHSH and CDR2 LQKENI. There are 18 residues in the CDR3. Trimming removed 1 base at V and 1 base at J, with 14 bases between. In DNA form, the CDR3 reads TGTGCCAGCTCACCACTCCCTGACTCTGTTTCTGGGGCCAACGTCCTGACTTTC. Protein product: CASSPLPDSVSGANVLTF.